The rows below give T cell receptor beta chains drawn from one sample of a study of shared clonotypes between healthy human individuals. Clones were sequenced by immunoSEQ multiplex PCR, and TCRdb holds only the in-frame ones, with some missing. This table holds approximately 2.3 million clones, 93% found once. The specimen was naive CD4+ T cells from PBMCs. The receptors were gathered from a man younger than 35 in good health. Some clones in this sample may be carry-over from other donors' samples. Both conserved end residues are part of each CDR3. A D gene is named only where the DNA matches it firmly. Clone size appears in some rows only: once, few, many, or a class for an expanded clone.

TRBJ2-5 TRBV2 - - TGTGCCAGCAGTGAAGCGGCGGGGGCCCGAGAGACCCAGTACTTC CASSEAAGARETQYF
TRBJ1-1 TRBV28 - - TGTGCCAGCATTCAGGGCACTGAAGCTTTCTTT CASIQGTEAFF
TRBJ2-3 TRBV4-1 TRBD2 - TGCGCCAGCAGCCAAGAGGTGGCGGGAGGCACATATACGCAGTATTTT CASSQEVAGGTYTQYF
TRBJ2-3 TRBV30 - - TGTGCCTGGAGTTCAGGGATTCCAGATACGCAGTATTTT CAWSSGIPDTQYF
TRBJ1-2 TRBV29-1 - - TGCAGCGGAGGGGGGGCCCATCTCTCCTCTGGCTACACCTTC CSGGGAHLSSGYTF
TRBJ1-1 TRBV4-1 TRBD1 few TGCGCCAGCAGCCGTCGACAGGGGAACACTGAAGCTTTCTTT CASSRRQGNTEAFF
TRBJ2-7 TRBV5-1 TRBD1 - TGCGCCAGCAGCCGAAACGGACAGGGTCCCTACGAGCAGTACTTC CASSRNGQGPYEQYF
TRBJ1-1 TRBV28 - - TGTGCCAGCAGTCCAACCGGGGGACATACCAACACTGAAGCTTTCTTT CASSPTGGHTNTEAFF
TRBJ1-3 TRBV2 - - TGTGCCAGCAGTACTGACAGAAGCTCTGGAAACACCATATATTTT CASSTDRSSGNTIYF
TRBJ1-2 TRBV2 - - TGTGCCAGCAGGAGGGAGAACTATGGCTACACCTTC CASRRENYGYTF
TRBJ2-5 TRBV5-5 TRBD2 - TGTGCCAGCAGCTTAGGGACTAGCGGGAGTAGGAGTGAGACCCAGTACTTC CASSLGTSGSRSETQYF
TRBJ1-2 TRBV28 - - TGTGCCAGCAACTTGTCAGGGGTTTATGGCTACACCTTC CASNLSGVYGYTF
TRBJ1-5 TRBV7-2 - once TGTGCCAGCAGCTTAGGGGTCAGGGGAATCAATCAGCCCCAGCATTTT CASSLGVRGINQPQHF
TRBJ2-3 TRBV28 - once TGTGCCAGCAGTCCGGCCACCCTACTAGCCGAGTTTACGCAGTATTTT CASSPATLLAEFTQYF
TRBJ2-5 TRBV15 TRBD1 - TGTGCCACCAGCAGAAACCCCGGGACAGAAGAGACCCAGTACTTC CATSRNPGTEETQYF
TRBJ2-1 TRBV7-9 - once TGTGCCAGCAGCCTCCTCCGGACGGGTGCCTACAATGAGCAGTTCTTC CASSLLRTGAYNEQFF
TRBJ2-7 TRBV29-1 TRBD1 - TGCAGCGCAACCGGGACAGACATCTACGAGCAGTACTTC CSATGTDIYEQYF
TRBJ1-4 TRBV2 - - TGTGCCAGCAGCCCCGACCCCTATGAAAAACTGTTTTTT CASSPDPYEKLFF
TRBJ2-1 TRBV15 - - TGTGCCACCAGCGGAGTTGGGGGATACAATGAGCAGTTCTTC CATSGVGGYNEQFF
TRBJ2-1 TRBV7-9 - - TGTGCCAGCAGCCCGACATGGAGCTCCTACAATGAGCAGTTCTTC CASSPTWSSYNEQFF
TRBJ1-2 TRBV5-1 TRBD1 - TGCGCCAGCAGCGAATCGACAGGGAAGGGTGGCTACACCTTC CASSESTGKGGYTF
TRBJ2-2 TRBV6-6 - - TGTGCCAGCAGTTACTCGAGCGCGGGGATCACCGGGGAGCTGTTTTTT CASSYSSAGITGELFF
TRBJ2-4 TRBV19 TRBD1 - TGTGCCAGTAGTTTCAGACATACCCGGGACAGCAAAAACATTCAGTACTTC CASSFRHTRDSKNIQYF
TRBJ2-5 TRBV6-1 - - TGTGCCAGCAGTGATATGGGATGGGTGACCCAGTACTTC CASSDMGWVTQYF
TRBJ2-2 TRBV4-2 - - TGTGCCAGCAGCCAAGGTAACGCTTACACCGGGGAGCTGTTTTTT CASSQGNAYTGELFF
TRBJ1-5 TRBV5-1 - - TGCGCCAGCAGTCCGACTGGGGCCGACAATCAGCCCCAGCATTTT CASSPTGADNQPQHF
TRBJ2-2 TRBV27 TRBD1 - TGTGCCAGCAGCTTTAGAGGGGGCAACACCGGGGAGCTGTTTTTT CASSFRGGNTGELFF